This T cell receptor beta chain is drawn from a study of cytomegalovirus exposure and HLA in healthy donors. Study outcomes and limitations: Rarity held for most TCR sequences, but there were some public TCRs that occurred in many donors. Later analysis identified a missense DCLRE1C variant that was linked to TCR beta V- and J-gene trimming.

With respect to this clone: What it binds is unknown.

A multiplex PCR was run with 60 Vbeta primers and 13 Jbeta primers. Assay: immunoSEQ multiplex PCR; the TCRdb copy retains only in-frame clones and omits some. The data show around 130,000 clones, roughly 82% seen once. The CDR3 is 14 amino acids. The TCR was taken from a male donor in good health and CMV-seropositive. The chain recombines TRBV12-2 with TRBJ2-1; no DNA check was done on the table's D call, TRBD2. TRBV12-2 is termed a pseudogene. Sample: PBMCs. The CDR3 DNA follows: TGTGCAAGTCGCTTACCGACTAGCGGGAGGGCGCAGTTCTTC. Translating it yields CASRLPTSGRAQFF.